This is a list of T cell receptor beta chains from one sample in a study of T cell responses to AZD1222 COVID-19 vaccine. Assay used: immunoSEQ multiplex PCR; TCRdb lists only in-frame clones, some missing. The data contain around 58,000 clones, approximately 79% of them singletons. The material was peripheral blood, obtained on day 0 of AZD1222 vaccination. The origin of the receptors is an adult in good health. Each CDR3 is given with its conserved first and last residue. D genes are given only for firm matches. Where a row states a size, it is once, few, many or the class of an expanded clone; other rows omit it.

clone_size	j_call	v_call	d_call	cdr3_aa	cdr3_nt
NA	TRBJ2-2	TRBV14	NA	CASSLRFQTRDGELFF	TGTGCCAGCAGCCTACGGTTTCAGACTCGCGACGGGGAGCTGTTTTTT
once	TRBJ1-1	TRBV6-5	NA	CASRRLNTEAFF	TGTGCCAGCAGGCGATTGAACACTGAAGCTTTCTTT
few	TRBJ1-3	TRBV7-2	NA	CASSFSGAYSGNTIYF	TGTGCCAGCAGCTTTTCCGGAGCCTACTCTGGAAACACCATATATTTT
NA	TRBJ1-4	TRBV6-2/TRBV6-3	NA	CASSSPGQGTEKLFF	TGTGCCAGCAGTTCACCGGGACAAGGGACTGAAAAACTGTTTTTT
NA	TRBJ2-3	TRBV27	TRBD2	CASSFRLAASHTQYF	TGTGCCAGCAGTTTTCGCCTAGCGGCCTCACATACGCAGTATTTT
NA	TRBJ1-5	TRBV28	NA	CASSLPGVGNQPQHF	TGTGCCAGCAGTTTACCAGGGGTGGGAAATCAGCCCCAGCATTTT
NA	TRBJ2-1	TRBV5-1	TRBD2	CASSLSAGGLNEQFF	TGCGCCAGCAGCTTGTCGGCGGGGGGGCTCAATGAGCAGTTCTTC
few	TRBJ2-2	TRBV19	TRBD1	CASSIVAGTGYGELFF	TGTGCCAGTAGTATAGTCGCCGGGACAGGGTATGGGGAGCTGTTTTTT
NA	TRBJ2-2	TRBV5-1	NA	CASRRVITGELFF	TGCGCCAGCAGGAGGGTCATCACCGGGGAGCTGTTTTTT
NA	TRBJ1-1	TRBV2	NA	CASRTGAPGFSEAFF	TGTGCCAGCAGGACGGGGGCCCCAGGTTTTTCTGAAGCTTTCTTT
NA	TRBJ2-7	TRBV4-3	NA	CASSQYVGVKQYF	TGCGCCAGCAGCCAATATGTAGGGGTAAAGCAGTACTTC
NA	TRBJ2-1	TRBV7-9	TRBD1	CASSQDRGGDSYNEQFF	TGTGCCAGCAGTCAAGACAGGGGTGGAGACTCCTACAATGAGCAGTTCTTC
NA	TRBJ1-6	TRBV4-1	NA	CASSQDRGAYNSPLHF	TGCGCCAGCAGCCAAGATCGGGGGGCTTATAATTCACCCCTCCACTTT
NA	TRBJ2-7	TRBV3-1/TRBV3-2	NA	CASSPEWRGLTYEQYF	TGTGCCAGCAGCCCCGAGTGGCGTGGGCTCACCTACGAGCAGTACTTC
NA	TRBJ2-5	TRBV5-1	NA	CASRTQGSIMETQYF	TGCGCCAGCAGGACTCAGGGCAGCATAATGGAGACCCAGTACTTC
once	TRBJ2-5	TRBV18	TRBD2	CASSPLAGDQETQYF	TGTGCCAGCTCACCACTCGCGGGAGACCAAGAGACCCAGTACTTC